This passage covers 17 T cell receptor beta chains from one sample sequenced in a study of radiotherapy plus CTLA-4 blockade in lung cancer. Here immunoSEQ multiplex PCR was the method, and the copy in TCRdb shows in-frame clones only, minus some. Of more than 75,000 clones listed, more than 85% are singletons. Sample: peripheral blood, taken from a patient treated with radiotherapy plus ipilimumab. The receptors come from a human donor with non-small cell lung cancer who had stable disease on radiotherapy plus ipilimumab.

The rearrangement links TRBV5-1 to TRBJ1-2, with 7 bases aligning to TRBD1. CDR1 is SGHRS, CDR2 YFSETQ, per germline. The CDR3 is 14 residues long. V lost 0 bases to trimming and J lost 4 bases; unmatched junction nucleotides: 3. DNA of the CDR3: TGCGCCAGCAGCTTGGATACAGGGGCCTATGGCTACACCTTC. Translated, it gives CASSLDTGAYGYTF.

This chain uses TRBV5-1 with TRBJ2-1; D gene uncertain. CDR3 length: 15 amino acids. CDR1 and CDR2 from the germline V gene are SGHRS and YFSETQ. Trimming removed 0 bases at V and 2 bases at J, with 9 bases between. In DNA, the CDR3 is TGCGCCAGCAGCTTGGATCCAGTTGCCTACAATGAGCAGTTCTTC. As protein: CASSLDPVAYNEQFF.

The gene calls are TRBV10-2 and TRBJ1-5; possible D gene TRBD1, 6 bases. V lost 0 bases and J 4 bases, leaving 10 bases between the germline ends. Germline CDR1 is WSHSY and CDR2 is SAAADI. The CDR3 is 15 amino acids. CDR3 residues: CASSESDRSNQPQHF. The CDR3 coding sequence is TGCGCCAGCAGTGAGTCGGACAGATCGAATCAGCCCCAGCATTTT.

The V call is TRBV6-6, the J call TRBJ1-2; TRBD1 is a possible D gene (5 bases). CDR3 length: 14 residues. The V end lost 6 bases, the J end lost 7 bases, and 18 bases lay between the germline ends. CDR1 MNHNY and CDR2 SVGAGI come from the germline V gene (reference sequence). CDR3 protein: CASRTTLRAGGYTF. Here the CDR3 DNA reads TGTGCCAGCAGAACGACCCTCAGGGCCGGTGGCTACACCTTC.

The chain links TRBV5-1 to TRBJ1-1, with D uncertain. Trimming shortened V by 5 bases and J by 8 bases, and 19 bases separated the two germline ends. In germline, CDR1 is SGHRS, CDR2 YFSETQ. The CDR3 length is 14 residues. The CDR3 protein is CASSLKEGPREAFF. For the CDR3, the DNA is TGCGCCAGCAGTTTGAAGGAGGGTCCAAGGGAAGCTTTCTTT.

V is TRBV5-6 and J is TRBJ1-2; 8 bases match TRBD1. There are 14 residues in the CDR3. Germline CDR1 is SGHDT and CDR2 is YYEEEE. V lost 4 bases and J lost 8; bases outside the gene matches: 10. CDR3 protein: CASSMDRARLGYTF. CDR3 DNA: TGTGCCAGCAGCATGGACAGGGCCCGCTTGGGCTACACCTTC.

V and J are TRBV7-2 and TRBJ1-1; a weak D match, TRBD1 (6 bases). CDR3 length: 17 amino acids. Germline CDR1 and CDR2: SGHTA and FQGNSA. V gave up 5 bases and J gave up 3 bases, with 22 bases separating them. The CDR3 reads CASSHQDGTTEDTEAFF. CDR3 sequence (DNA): TGTGCCAGCAGCCACCAAGATGGGACAACGGAGGACACTGAAGCTTTCTTT.

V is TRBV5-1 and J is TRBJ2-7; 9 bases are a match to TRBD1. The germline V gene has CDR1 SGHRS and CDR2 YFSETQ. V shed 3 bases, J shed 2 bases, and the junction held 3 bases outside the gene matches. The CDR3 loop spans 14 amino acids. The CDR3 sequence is CASSSGTGTYEQYF. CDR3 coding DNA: TGCGCCAGCAGCTCCGGGACAGGGACCTACGAGCAGTACTTC.

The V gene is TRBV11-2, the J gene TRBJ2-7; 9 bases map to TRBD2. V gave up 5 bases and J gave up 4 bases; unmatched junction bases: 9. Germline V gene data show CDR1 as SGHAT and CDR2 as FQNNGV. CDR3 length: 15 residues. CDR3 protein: CASSKGAGGPYEQYF. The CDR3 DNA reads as TGTGCCAGCAGCAAGGGGGCGGGAGGGCCGTACGAGCAGTACTTC.

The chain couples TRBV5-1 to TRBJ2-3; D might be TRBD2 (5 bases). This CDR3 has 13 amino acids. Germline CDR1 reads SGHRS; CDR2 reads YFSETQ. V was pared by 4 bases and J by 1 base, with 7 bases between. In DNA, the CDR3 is TGCGCCAGCAGCGATAGCGGCACAGATACGCAGTATTTT. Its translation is CASSDSGTDTQYF.

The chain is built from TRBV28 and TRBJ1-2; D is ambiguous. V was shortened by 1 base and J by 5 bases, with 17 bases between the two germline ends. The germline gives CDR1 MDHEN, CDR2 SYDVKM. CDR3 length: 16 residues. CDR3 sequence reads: CASSLLGGLKRYGYTF. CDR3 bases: TGTGCCAGCAGTTTATTGGGCGGACTCAAGAGATATGGCTACACCTTC.

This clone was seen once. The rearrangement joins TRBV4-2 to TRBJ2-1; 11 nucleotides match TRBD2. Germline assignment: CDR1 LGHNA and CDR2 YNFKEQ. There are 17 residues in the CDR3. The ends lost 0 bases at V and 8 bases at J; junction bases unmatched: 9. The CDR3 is CASSQESGLAEHDEQFF. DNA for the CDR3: TGTGCCAGCAGCCAAGAATCGGGACTAGCGGAGCACGATGAGCAGTTCTTC.

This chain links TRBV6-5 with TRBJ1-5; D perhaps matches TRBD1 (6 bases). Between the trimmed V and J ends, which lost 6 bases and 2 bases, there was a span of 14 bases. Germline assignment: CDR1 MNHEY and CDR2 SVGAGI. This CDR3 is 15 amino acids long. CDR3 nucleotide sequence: TGTGCCAGCAGGACAGCAGGGGCGGGCAATCAGCCCCAGCATTTT. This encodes CASRTAGAGNQPQHF.

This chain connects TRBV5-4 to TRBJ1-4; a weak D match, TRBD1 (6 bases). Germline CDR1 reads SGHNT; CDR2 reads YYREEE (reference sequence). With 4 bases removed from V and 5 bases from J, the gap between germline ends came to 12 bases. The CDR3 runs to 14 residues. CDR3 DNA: TGTGCCAGCAGCGCACAGGGCAGAAATGAAAAACTGTTTTTT. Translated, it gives CASSAQGRNEKLFF.

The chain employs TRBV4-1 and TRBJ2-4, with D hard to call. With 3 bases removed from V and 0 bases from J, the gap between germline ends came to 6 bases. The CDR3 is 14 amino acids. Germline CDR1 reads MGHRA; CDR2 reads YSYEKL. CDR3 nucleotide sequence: TGCGCCAGCAGCCAGAACCAAGCCAAAAACATTCAGTACTTC. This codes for CASSQNQAKNIQYF.

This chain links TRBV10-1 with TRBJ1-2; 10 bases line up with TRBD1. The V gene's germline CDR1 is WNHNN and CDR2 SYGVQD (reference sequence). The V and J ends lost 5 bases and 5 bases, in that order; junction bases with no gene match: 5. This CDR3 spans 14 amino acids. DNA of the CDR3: TGCGCCAGCAGTCCCGGGACAGGGGCGTATGGCTACACCTTC. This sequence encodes CASSPGTGAYGYTF.

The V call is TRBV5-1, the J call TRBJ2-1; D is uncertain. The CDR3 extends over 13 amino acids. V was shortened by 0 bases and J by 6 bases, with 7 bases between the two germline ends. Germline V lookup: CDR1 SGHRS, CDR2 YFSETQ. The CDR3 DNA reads TGCGCCAGCAGCTTGGTCGGTCCCAATGAGCAGTTCTTC. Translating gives CASSLVGPNEQFF.